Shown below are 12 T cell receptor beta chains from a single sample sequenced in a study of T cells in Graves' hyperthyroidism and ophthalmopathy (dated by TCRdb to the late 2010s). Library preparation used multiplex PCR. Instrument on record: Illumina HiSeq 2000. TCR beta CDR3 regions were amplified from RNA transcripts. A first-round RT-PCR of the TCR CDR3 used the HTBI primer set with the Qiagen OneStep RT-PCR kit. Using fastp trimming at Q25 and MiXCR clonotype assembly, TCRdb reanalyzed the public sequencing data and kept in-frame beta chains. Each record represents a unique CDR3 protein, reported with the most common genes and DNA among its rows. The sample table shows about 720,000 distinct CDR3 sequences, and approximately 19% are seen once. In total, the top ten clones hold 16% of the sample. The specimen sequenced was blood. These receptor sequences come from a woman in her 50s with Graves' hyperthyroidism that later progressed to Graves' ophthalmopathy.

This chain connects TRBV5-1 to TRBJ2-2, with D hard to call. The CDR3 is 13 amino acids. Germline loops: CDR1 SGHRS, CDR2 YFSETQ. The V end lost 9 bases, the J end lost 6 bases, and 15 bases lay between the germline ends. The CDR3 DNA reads TGCGCCATCCAAGACGGGCTTTCCGGGGAGCTGTTTTTT. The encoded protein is CAIQDGLSGELFF.

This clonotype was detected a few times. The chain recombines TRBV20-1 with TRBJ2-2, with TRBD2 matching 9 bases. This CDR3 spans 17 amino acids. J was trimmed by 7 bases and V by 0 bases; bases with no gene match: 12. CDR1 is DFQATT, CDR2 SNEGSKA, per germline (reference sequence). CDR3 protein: CSARDLESGGPRGELFF. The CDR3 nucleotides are TGCAGTGCTAGAGATCTGGAGAGCGGGGGGCCGCGCGGGGAGCTGTTTTTT.

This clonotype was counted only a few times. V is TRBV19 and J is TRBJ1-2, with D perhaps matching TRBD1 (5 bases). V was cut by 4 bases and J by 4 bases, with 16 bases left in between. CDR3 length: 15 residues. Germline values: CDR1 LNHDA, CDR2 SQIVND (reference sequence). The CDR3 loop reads CASSNYEQDFYGYTF. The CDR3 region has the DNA TGTGCCAGTAGTAACTACGAACAGGACTTCTATGGCTACACCTTC.

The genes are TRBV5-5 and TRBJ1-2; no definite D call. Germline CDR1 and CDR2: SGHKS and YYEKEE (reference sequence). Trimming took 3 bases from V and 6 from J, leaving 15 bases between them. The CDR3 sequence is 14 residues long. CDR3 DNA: TGTGCCAGCAGCTACCTTGTACACAGAGATGGCTACACCTTC. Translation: CASSYLVHRDGYTF.

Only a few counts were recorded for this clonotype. The CDR3 loop is CATSRDPRVTTIYF. DNA of the CDR3: TGTGCCACCAGCAGAGATCCTAGGGTGACCACCATATATTTT. V is TRBV15 and J is TRBJ1-3; D remains unclear. Trimming took off 0 bases at V and 9 bases at J, with 12 bases between the two ends. The CDR3 is 14 residues long. Germline V gene data show CDR1 as LNHNV and CDR2 as YYDKDF (reference sequence).

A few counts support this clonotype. The CDR3 nucleotides read TGCAGCGCCACTAGCGCGGGTGGGAATCAGCCCCAGCATTTT. Its translation: CSATSAGGNQPQHF. The chain employs TRBV29-1 and TRBJ1-5; D not certain. The CDR3 consists of 14 residues. Trimming took off 7 bases at V and 4 bases at J, with 17 bases between the two ends. Germline V gene data show CDR1 as SQVTM and CDR2 as ANQGSEA.

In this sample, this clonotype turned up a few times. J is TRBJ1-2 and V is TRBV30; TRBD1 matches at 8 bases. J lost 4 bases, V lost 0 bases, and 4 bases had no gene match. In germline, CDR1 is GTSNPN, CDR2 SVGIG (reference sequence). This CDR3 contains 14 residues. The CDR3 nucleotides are TGTGCCTGGAGTGTACTTACAGGGGGCTATGGCTACACCTTC. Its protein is CAWSVLTGGYGYTF. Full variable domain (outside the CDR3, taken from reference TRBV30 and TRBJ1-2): SQTIHQWPATLVQPVGSPLSLECTVEGTSNPNLYWYRQAAGRGLQLLFYSVGIGQISSEVPQNLSASRPQDRQFILSSKKLLLSDSGFYLCAWSVLTGGYGYTFGSGTRLTVV.

In DNA form, the CDR3 reads TGTGCCAGCAGCTCTAGGGGGTTCGGGGAGCTGTTTTTT. Residues: CASSSRGFGELFF. The V call is TRBV7-3, the J call TRBJ2-2; possible D gene TRBD1, 6 bases. The CDR3 covers 13 residues. In germline, CDR1 is SGHTA, CDR2 FQGTGA. Trimming removed 4 bases from V and 7 bases from J, with 10 bases in between.

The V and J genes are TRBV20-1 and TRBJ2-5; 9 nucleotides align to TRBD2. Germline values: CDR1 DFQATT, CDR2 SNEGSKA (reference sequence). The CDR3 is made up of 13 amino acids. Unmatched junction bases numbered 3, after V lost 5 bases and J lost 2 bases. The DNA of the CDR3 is TGCAGTGCTCTTGGACTAGCGCAAGAGACCCAGTACTTC. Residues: CSALGLAQETQYF.

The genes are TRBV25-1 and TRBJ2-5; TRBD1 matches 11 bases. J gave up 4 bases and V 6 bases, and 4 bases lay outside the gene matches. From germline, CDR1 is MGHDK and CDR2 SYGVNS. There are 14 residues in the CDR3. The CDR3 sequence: CASRDRGLPETQYF. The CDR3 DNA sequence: TGTGCCAGCAGGGACAGGGGGCTCCCAGAGACCCAGTACTTC.

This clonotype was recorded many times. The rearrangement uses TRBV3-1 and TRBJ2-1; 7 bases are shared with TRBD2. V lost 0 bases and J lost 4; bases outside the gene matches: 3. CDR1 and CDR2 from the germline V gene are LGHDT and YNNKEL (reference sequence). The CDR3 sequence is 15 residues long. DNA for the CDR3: TGTGCCAGCAGCCAAGACCCGGGGGGTTACAATGAGCAGTTCTTC. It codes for CASSQDPGGYNEQFF.

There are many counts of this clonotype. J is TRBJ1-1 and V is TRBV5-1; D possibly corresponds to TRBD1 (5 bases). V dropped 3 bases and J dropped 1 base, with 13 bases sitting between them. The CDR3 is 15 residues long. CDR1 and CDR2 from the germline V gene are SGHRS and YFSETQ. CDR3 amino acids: CASSYAGLGNTEAFF. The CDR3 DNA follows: TGCGCCAGCAGCTACGCGGGACTCGGGAACACTGAAGCTTTCTTT. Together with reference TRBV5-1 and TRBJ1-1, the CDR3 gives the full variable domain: KAGVTQTPRYLIKTRGQQVTLSCSPISGHRSVSWYQQTPGQGLQFLFEYFSETQRNKGNFPGRFSGRQFSNSRSEMNVSTLELGDSALYLCASSYAGLGNTEAFFGQGTRLTVV.